Sequencing of this T cell receptor beta chain was carried out in a study of shared clonotypes between healthy human individuals. In the original processing: ImmunoSEQ only sent back junction sequences with no quality scores, so filtering was done differently. Here immunoSEQ multiplex PCR was the method, and the copy in TCRdb shows in-frame clones only, minus some. V and J calls and clone size are given by that table; D and trimming were obtained from the DNA. This sample has 110,000 or so clones, with roughly 70% found just once. This clone was picked up a small number of times. Other DNA sequences in the sample encode the same CDR3. The sequencing input was memory CD8+ T cells sorted from blood. Sample subset: CD45RO+ cells pooled with CCR7-negative TemRA cells. This TCR was recovered from a woman aged 25 to 39 in good health.

The DNA of the CDR3 is TGTGCCTGGAGTAGCGTGGGGGCCAACGTCCTGACTTTC. This codes for CAWSSVGANVLTF. The rearrangement joins TRBV30 to TRBJ2-6; D call uncertain. Germline values: CDR1 GTSNPN, CDR2 SVGIG (reference sequence). CDR3 length equals 13 residues. The V end was cut by 2 bases, the J end by 4 bases, with 6 bases between.